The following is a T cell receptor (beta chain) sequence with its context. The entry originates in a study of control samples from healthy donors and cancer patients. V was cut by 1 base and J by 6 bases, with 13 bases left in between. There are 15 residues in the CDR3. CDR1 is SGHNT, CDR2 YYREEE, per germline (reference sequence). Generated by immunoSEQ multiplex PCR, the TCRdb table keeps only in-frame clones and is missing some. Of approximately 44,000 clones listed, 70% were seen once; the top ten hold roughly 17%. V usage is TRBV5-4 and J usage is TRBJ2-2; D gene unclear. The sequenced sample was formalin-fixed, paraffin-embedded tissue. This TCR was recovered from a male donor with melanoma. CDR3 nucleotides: TGTGCCAGCAGCTTGAGCGCGCAGCTTCCCGGGGAGCTGTTTTTT. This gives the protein CASSLSAQLPGELFF.